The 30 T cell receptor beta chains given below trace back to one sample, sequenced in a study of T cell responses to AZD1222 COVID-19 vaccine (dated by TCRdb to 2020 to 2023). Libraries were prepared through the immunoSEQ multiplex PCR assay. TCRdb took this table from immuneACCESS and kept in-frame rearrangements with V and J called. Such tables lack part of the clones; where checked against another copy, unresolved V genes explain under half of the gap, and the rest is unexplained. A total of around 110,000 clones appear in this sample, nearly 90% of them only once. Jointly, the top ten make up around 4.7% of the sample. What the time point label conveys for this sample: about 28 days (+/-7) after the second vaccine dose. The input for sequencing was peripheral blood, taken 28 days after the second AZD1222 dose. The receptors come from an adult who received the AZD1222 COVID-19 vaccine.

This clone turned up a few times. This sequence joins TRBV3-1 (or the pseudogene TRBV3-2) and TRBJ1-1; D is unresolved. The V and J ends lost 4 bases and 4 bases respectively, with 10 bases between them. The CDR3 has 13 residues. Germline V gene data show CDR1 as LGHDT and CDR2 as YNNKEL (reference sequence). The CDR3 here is CASSLFESTEAFF. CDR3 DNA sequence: TGTGCCAGCAGCCTTTTCGAGAGCACTGAAGCTTTCTTT.

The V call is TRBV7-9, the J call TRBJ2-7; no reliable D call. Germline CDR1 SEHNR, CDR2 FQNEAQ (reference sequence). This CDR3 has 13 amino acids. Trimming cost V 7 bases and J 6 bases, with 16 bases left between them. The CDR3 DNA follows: TGTGCCAGCACACTCCAGTCCGGCGGCGAGCAGTACTTC. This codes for CASTLQSGGEQYF.

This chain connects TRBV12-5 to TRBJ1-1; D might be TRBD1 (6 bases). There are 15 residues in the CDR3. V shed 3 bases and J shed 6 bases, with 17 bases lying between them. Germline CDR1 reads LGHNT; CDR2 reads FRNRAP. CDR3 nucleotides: TGTGCTAGTGGTTTTTTAATCGGGGGCAGCTCTGAAGCTTTCTTT. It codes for CASGFLIGGSSEAFF.

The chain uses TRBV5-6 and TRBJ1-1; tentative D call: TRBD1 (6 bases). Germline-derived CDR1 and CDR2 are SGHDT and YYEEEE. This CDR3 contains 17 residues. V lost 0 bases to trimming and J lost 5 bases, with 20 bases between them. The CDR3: CASSLAGDGLFWTEAFF. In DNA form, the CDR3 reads TGTGCCAGCAGCTTGGCAGGGGACGGACTATTTTGGACTGAAGCTTTCTTT.

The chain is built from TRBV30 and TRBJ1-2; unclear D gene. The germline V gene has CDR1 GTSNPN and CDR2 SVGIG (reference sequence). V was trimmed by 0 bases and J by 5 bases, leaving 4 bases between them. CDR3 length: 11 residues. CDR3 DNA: TGTGCCTGGAGTGTACAGTATGGCTACACCTTC. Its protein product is CAWSVQYGYTF. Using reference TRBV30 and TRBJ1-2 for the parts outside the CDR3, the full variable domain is SQTIHQWPATLVQPVGSPLSLECTVEGTSNPNLYWYRQAAGRGLQLLFYSVGIGQISSEVPQNLSASRPQDRQFILSSKKLLLSDSGFYLCAWSVQYGYTFGSGTRLTVV.

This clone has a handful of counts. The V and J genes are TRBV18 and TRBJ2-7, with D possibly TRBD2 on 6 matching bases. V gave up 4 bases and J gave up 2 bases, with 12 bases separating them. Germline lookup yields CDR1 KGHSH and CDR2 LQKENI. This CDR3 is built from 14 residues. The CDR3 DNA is TGTGCCAGCTCACAACCCGGGAGCCCCTACGAGCAGTACTTC. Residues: CASSQPGSPYEQYF. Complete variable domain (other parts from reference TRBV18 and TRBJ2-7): NAGVMQNPRHLVRRRGQEARLRCSPMKGHSHVYWYRQLPEEGLKFMVYLQKENIIDESGMPKERFSAEFPKEGPSILRIQQVVRGDSAAYFCASSQPGSPYEQYFGPGTRLTVT.

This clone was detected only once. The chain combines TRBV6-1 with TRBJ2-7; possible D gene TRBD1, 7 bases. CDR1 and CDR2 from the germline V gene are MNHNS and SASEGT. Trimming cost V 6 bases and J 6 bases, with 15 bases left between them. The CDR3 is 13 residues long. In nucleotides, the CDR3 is TGTGCCAGCAGCAATTGGGGGGACAGCGAGCAGTACTTC. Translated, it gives CASSNWGDSEQYF.

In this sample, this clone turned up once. CDR3 region: CASSPAGGNNEQFF. CDR3 nucleotides: TGTGCCAGCAGCCCAGCGGGGGGTAACAATGAGCAGTTCTTC. The V gene is TRBV7-3, the J gene TRBJ2-1; 9 bases fit TRBD2. The J segment lost 5 bases and the V segment lost 5 bases, leaving 4 bases of the junction unmatched. Germline values: CDR1 SGHTA, CDR2 FQGTGA. The CDR3 runs to 14 residues.

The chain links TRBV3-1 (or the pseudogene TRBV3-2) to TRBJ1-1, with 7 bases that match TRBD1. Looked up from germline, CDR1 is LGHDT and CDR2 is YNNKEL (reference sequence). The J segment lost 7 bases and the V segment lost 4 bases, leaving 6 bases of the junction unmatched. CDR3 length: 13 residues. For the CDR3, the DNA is TGTGCCAGCAGCCCCCGGGGACAGAGTGAAGCTTTCTTT. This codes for CASSPRGQSEAFF.

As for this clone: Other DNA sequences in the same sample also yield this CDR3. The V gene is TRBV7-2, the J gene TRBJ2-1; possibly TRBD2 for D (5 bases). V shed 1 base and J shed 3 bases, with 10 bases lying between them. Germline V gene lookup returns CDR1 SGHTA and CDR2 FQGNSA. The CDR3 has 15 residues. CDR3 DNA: TGTGCCAGCAGCTTAGATCGGGGAAGCTACAATGAGCAGTTCTTC. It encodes CASSLDRGSYNEQFF.

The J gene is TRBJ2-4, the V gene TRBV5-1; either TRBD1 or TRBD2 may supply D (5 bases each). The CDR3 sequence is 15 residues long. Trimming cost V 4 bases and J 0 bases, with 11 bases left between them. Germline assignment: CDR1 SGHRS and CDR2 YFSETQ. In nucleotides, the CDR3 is TGCGCCAGCAGCCAAGGGACGGTAGCCAAAAACATTCAGTACTTC. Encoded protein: CASSQGTVAKNIQYF.

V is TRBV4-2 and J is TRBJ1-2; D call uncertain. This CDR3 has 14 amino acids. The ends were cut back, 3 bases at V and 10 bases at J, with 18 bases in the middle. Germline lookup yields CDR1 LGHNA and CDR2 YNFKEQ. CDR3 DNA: TGTGCCAGCAGCCAGCCCCACACCCGCTTCGACTACACCTTC. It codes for CASSQPHTRFDYTF.

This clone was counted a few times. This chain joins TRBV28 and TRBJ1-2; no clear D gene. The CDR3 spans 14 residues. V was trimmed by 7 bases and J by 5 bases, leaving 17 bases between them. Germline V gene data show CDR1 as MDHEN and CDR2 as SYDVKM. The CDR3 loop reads CASIDDGFRYGYTF. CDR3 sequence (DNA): TGTGCCAGCATTGACGATGGGTTCCGATATGGCTACACCTTC.

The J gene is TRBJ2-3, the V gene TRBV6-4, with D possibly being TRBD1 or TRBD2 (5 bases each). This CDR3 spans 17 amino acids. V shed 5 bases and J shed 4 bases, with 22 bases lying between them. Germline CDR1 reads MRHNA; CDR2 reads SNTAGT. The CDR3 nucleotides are TGTGCCAGCAGTTTCCCGGGCCGGGGTCACAGGTCAGATACGCAGTATTTT. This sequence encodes CASSFPGRGHRSDTQYF.

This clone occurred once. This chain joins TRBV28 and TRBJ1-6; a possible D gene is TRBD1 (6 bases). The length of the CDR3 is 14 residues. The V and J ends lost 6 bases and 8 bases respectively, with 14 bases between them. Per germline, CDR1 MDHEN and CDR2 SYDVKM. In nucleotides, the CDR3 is TGTGCCAGCAGCCTACAGGGACGCTATTCACCCCTCCACTTT. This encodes CASSLQGRYSPLHF.

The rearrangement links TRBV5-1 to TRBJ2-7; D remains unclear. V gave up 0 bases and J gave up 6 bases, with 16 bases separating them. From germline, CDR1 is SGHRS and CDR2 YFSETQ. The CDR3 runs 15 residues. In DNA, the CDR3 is TGCGCCAGCAGCTTGGGAGAAGCAGGTCTCAGCGAGCAGTACTTC. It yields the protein CASSLGEAGLSEQYF. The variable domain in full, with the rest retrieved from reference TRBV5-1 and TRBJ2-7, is KAGVTQTPRYLIKTRGQQVTLSCSPISGHRSVSWYQQTPGQGLQFLFEYFSETQRNKGNFPGRFSGRQFSNSRSEMNVSTLELGDSALYLCASSLGEAGLSEQYFGPGTRLTVT.

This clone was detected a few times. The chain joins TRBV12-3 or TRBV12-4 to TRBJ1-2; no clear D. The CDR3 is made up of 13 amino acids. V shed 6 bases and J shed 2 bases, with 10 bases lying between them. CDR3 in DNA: TGTGCCAGCAGGAGGACGGAGAACTATGGCTACACCTTC. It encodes CASRRTENYGYTF.

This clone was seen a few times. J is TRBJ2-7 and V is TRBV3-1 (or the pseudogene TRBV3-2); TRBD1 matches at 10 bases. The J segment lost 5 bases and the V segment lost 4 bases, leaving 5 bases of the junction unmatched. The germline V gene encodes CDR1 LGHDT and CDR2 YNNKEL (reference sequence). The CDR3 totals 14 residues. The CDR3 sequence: CASSPTGGANEQYF. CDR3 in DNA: TGTGCCAGCAGCCCGACAGGGGGCGCCAACGAGCAGTACTTC.

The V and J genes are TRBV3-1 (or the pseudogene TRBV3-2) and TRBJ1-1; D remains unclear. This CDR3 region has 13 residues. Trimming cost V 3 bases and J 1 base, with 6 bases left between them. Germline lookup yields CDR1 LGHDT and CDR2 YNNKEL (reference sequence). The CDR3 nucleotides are TGTGCCAGCAGCCAGGCCGCGAACACTGAAGCTTTCTTT. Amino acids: CASSQAANTEAFF.

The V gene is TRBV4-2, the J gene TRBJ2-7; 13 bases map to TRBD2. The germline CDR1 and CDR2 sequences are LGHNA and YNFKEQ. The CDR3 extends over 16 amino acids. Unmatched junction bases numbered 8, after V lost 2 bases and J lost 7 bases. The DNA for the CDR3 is TGTGCCAGCAGCCAACCAGCACTAGCGGGGGGGGGTGAGCAGTACTTC. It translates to CASSQPALAGGGEQYF.

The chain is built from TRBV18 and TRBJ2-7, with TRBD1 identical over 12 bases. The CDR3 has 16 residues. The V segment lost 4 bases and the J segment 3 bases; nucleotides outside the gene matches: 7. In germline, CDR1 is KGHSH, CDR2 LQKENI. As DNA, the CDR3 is TGTGCCAGCTCACTAACCGGGACAGGGGGCCACTACGAGCAGTACTTC. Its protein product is CASSLTGTGGHYEQYF.

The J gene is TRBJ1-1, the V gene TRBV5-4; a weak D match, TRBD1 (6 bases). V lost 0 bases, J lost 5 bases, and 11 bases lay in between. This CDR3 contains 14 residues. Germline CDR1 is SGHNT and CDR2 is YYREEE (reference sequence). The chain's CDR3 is CASSLVGGDTEAFF. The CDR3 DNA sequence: TGTGCCAGCAGCTTGGTTGGGGGCGATACTGAAGCTTTCTTT. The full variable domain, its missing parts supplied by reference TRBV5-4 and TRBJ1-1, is ETGVTQSPTHLIKTRGQQVTLRCSSQSGHNTVSWYQQALGQGPQFIFQYYREEENGRGNFPPRFSGLQFPNYSSELNVNALELDDSALYLCASSLVGGDTEAFFGQGTRLTVV.

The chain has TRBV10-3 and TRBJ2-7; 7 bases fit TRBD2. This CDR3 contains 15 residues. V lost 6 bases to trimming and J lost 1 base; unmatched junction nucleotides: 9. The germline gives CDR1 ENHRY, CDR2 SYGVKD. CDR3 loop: CAISSRLANSYEQYF. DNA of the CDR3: TGTGCCATCAGCTCACGACTAGCCAATTCCTACGAGCAGTACTTC.

The CDR3 nucleotides are TGTGCCAGCAGTTTCCCCCCCGGGGGGGGCATGGAGACCCAGTACTTC. Translating gives CASSFPPGGGMETQYF. The V call is TRBV28, the J call TRBJ2-5, with 8 bases lining up with TRBD2. After removal of 3 bases from V and 5 bases from J, the junction contained 11 bases not matched to a gene. Per the germline V gene, CDR1 is MDHEN and CDR2 is SYDVKM. CDR3 length equals 16 residues.

CDR3 in DNA: TGTGCCAGCAGCCCTGACAGCTCCTATGGCTACACCTTC. Translation: CASSPDSSYGYTF. The chain joins TRBV5-4 to TRBJ1-2; a weak D match, TRBD1 (5 bases). The germline gives CDR1 SGHNT, CDR2 YYREEE (reference sequence). V was shortened by 4 bases and J by 4 bases, with 11 bases between the two germline ends. This CDR3 comprises 13 residues.

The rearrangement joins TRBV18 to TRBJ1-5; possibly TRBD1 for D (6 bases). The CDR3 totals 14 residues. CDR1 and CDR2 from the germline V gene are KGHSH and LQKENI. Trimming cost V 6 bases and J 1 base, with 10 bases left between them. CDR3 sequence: CASSRGTSNQPQHF. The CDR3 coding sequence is TGTGCCAGCTCCCGAGGGACAAGCAATCAGCCCCAGCATTTT. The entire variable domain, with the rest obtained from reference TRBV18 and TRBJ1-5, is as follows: NAGVMQNPRHLVRRRGQEARLRCSPMKGHSHVYWYRQLPEEGLKFMVYLQKENIIDESGMPKERFSAEFPKEGPSILRIQQVVRGDSAAYFCASSRGTSNQPQHFGDGTRLSIL.

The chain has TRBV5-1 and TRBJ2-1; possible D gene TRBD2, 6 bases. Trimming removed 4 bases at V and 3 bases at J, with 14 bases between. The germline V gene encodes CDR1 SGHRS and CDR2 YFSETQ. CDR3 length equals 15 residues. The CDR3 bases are TGCGCCAGCAGCCCCTCTTCGGGGGTCTACAATGAGCAGTTCTTC. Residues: CASSPSSGVYNEQFF.

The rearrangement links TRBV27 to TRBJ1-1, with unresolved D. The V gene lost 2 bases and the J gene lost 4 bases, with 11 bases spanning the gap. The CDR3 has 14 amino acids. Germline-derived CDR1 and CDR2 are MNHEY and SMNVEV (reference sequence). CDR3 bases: TGTGCCAGCAGTTTAGGTTGGCCTCCCACTGAAGCTTTCTTT. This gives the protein CASSLGWPPTEAFF.

The CDR3 DNA sequence: TGTGCCAGCAGCGTGAGGGTTTTCGGGGAGCTGTTTTTT. It translates to CASSVRVFGELFF. This chain links TRBV9 with TRBJ2-2, with a tentative D call TRBD2 (5 bases). Germline V gene lookup returns CDR1 SGDLS and CDR2 YYNGEE. V was clipped by 2 bases and J by 7 bases, with 9 bases between them. This CDR3 contains 13 residues.

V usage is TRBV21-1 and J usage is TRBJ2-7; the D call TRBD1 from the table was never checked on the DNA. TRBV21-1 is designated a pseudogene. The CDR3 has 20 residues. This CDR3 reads CATPTVRRGRTSILFYEQYF. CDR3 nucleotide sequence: TGTGCCACCCCGACGGTGCGAAGGGGCAGAACATCGATTCTATTCTACGAGCAGTACTTC.